This T cell receptor beta chain was recovered during a study of blood T cell dynamics during melanoma immunotherapy. As to time point: pre-treatment baseline. Some clones are missing from TCRdb's copy, which holds only in-frame ones; the method was immunoSEQ multiplex PCR. The sample records a few thousand clones, roughly 80% being singletons. V was shortened by 3 bases and J by 2 bases, with 13 bases between the two germline ends. This CDR3 comprises 15 residues. Looked up from germline, CDR1 is LGHNA and CDR2 is YNFKEQ. The specimen comprised blood, sampled from a patient treated with checkpoint blockade. This chain uses TRBV4-2 with TRBJ1-2; no reliable D call. The clonotype was recovered from a human donor with melanoma. This CDR3 reads CASSQAGGQNYGYTF. The CDR3 nucleotides are TGTGCCAGCAGCCAGGCCGGAGGGCAGAACTATGGCTACACCTTC.